What follows describes a single TCR beta chain. What this receptor recognizes is not known. Per-nucleotide qualities are absent, and no much larger clonotype sits a single base away. The data were taken from a study of blood T cell repertoires in COVID-19 (TCRdb year 2020). Background on the whole study: Samples from collaborators originated in the United States, Italy and Spain and spanned both the acute and convalescent phases of COVID-19. The material from the prospective study consisted of cDNA or gDNA derived from T cells, B-cell-depleted T cells, or PBMCs. Subjects who had been exposed to COVID-19, were actively infected with it, or had recovered from it provided the deeply sampled blood TCRbeta repertoires that made up the dataset. The repertoires were released in a freely available public database meant as a resource for research on the immune response to SARS-CoV-2. The samples were drawn from two sources: the first 160 participants of the ongoing ImmuneRACE study, and fewer than 1,500 subjects contributed by 6 global collaborators. A de-identified subject ID, COVID-19 status, age in years and sex were almost always included in the sample metadata. HLA class I and class II types, where available, came from metadata supplied by the sample provider rather than from assay-based typing.

Trimming accounts for 4 bases at V and 5 bases at J, while the number of junction bases matched to no gene is 8. The germline V gene specifies SGHRS as CDR1 and YFSETQ as CDR2. The CDR3 has 15 amino acids, counting the end cysteine and phenylalanine. The entry retains the CDR3 DNA only, 45 bases that are in frame from base 1. TCRbeta CDR3 regions were amplified from genomic DNA by means of the immunoSEQ Assay, a bias-controlled multiplex PCR. Per the original workflow: Within the assay, amplification of reference gene primers was used to estimate how many nucleated cells each sample contained. To quantify the absolute abundance of each unique TCRbeta CDR3 rearrangement, sequence reads were collapsed and filtered. For each sample, productive Simpson clonality was calculated as the square root of Simpson's diversity index over productive rearrangements. Drawn from immuneACCESS, this table holds only the in-frame rearrangements with V and J called that TCRdb kept. Clones are partly lost; checked studies trace under half to an unresolved V gene and leave the rest unexplained. V and J calls and clone size are copied from that table; D and trimming were computed from the DNA. A total of roughly 90,000 clones appear in this sample, about 90% of them only once. The leading ten clones occupy less than 2% of the sample.

Beyond this particular receptor, the publication reports: How much clinical and demographic metadata was included differed by source and by participant, and the metadata was provided uncurated.

Whole blood was collected in K2EDTA tubes by collaborating institutions according to the institutions' own protocols. Collaborator samples were shipped for TCRbeta analysis as frozen whole blood, isolated PBMCs, or DNA extracted from either sample type. Sequencing input: peripheral blood. The sequence is built from TRBV5-1 and TRBJ1-5; 8 central bases correspond to TRBD1. The TCR comes from a human donor with active COVID-19. The donor label of this sample is uncertain. The DNA sequence is given as TGCGCCAGCAGCGTACAACCGGGACAGGATCAGCCCCAGCATTTT. This encodes CASSVQPGQDQPQHF.